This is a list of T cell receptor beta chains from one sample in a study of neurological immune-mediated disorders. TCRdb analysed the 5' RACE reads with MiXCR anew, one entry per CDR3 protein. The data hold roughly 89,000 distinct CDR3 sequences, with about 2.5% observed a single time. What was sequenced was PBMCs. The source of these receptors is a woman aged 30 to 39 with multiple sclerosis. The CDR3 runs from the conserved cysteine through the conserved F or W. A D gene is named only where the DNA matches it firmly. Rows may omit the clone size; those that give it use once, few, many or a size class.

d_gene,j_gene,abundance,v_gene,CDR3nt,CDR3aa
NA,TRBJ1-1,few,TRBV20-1,TGCAGTGCTAGAGATCCGCGGACCAGGGGCGAAGCTTTCTTT,CSARDPRTRGEAFF
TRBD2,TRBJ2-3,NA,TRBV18,TGTGCCAGCTCACCTAAAGCGGGGGACACAGATACGCAGTATTTT,CASSPKAGDTDTQYF
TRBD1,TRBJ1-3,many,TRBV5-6,TGTGCCAGCAGCCGGGACAGGGCTGGAAACACCATATATTTT,CASSRDRAGNTIYF
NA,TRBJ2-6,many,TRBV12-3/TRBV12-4,TGTGCCAGCAGTTCCACCTCTGGGGCCAACGTCCTGACTTTC,CASSSTSGANVLTF
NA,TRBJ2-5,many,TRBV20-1,TGCAGTGCTAGAGGGACAGCGATAGAGACCCAGTACTTC,CSARGTAIETQYF
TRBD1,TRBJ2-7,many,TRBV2,TGTGCCAGCACCGGACCGGGACAGGGGGCCCACGAGCAGTACTTC,CASTGPGQGAHEQYF
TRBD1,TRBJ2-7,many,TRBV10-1,TGCGCCAGCAGAAGCCCGGGACAGGGATGGCACGAGCAGTACTTC,CASRSPGQGWHEQYF
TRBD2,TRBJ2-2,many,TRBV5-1,TGCGCCAGCAGCGGTACTAGCGGAGAGAGGTGGACCGGGGAGCTGTTTTTT,CASSGTSGERWTGELFF
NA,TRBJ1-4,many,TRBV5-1,TGCGCCAGCAGCTTCCACTTTGGCGAAAAACTGTTTTTT,CASSFHFGEKLFF
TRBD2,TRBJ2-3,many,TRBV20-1,TGCAGTGCTAGAGATCGACTAGCGGGAGGGGCAGATACGCAGTATTTT,CSARDRLAGGADTQYF
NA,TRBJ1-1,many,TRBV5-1,TGCGCCAGCAGCCCCGGTGGTCAGGGGCCTTTCTTT,CASSPGGQGPFF
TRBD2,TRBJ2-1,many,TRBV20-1,TGCAGTGCAGAGGGACTAGCGGCTTTCTACAATGAGCAGTTCTTC,CSAEGLAAFYNEQFF
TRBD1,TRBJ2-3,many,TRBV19,TGTGCCAGTAGTATAGACTACAGGGGGAAGTTCGTGAATACGCAGTATTTT,CASSIDYRGKFVNTQYF
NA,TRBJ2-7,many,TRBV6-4,TGTGCCAGCAGTGACCCCCGACCGGGCACCTACGAGCAGTACTTC,CASSDPRPGTYEQYF
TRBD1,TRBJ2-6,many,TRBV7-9,TGTGCCAGCAGCAGGCACAGGGGGACAGGGGCCAACGTCCTGACTTTC,CASSRHRGTGANVLTF
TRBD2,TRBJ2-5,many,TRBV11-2,TGTGCCAGCAGCTCCGTGGGTACTAGCGAGTGGGAGACCCAGTACTTC,CASSSVGTSEWETQYF
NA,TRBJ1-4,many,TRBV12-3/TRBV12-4,TGTGCCAGCACCATTGTAAGAACTAATGAAAAACTGTTTTTT,CASTIVRTNEKLFF
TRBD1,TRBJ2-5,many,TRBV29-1,TGCAGCGTACAATTAACTGGGACAGGGGGCCGAGAGACCCAGTACTTC,CSVQLTGTGGRETQYF
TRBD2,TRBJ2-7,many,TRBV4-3,TGCGCCAGCAGCCAAGATCGGGGACTAGCCGGCGAGCAGTACTTC,CASSQDRGLAGEQYF
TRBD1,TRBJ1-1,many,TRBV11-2,TGTGCCAGCAGCACGGGACAGATGAACACTGAAGCTTTCTTT,CASSTGQMNTEAFF
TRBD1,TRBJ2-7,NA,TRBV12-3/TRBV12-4,TGTGACAGCAGTAAGGACAGGGCCGAGCAGTACTTC,CDSSKDRAEQYF
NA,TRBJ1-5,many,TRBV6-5,TGTGCCAGCAGTTACTCGTCAGGGGCGAATCAGCCCCAGCATTTT,CASSYSSGANQPQHF
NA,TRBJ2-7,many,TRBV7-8,TGTGCCAGCAGCTTAGGGGGTGGAGGGTCGGGCGAGCAGTACTTC,CASSLGGGGSGEQYF
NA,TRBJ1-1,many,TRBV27,TGTGCCAGCAAATCCAGGGATAGGGCTTTCTTT,CASKSRDRAFF
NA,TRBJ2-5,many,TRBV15,TGTGCCACCAGCAGAGATTTTACGAGGGAGACCCAGTACTTC,CATSRDFTRETQYF
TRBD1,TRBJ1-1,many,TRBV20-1,TGCAGTGCTAGGGAGACAGGGGATACTGAAGCTTTCTTT,CSARETGDTEAFF
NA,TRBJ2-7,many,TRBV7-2,TGTGCCAGCAGCTTTACAGGGTCCCCCTACGAGCAGTACTTC,CASSFTGSPYEQYF
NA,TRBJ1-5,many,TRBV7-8,TGTGCCAGCAGCTGGACAGACAATCAGCCCCAGCATTTT,CASSWTDNQPQHF
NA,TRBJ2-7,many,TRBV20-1,TGCAGTGCTGCCGGGACGGGCCCATACGAGCAGTACTTC,CSAAGTGPYEQYF
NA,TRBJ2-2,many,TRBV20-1,TGCAGTGCTAGCGGCTTAAACCAACTTACCGGGGAGCTGTTTTTT,CSASGLNQLTGELFF
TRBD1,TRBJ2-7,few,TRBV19,TGTGCCAGTAGTCCACAGGGGACGATCCCCTACGAGCAGTACTTC,CASSPQGTIPYEQYF
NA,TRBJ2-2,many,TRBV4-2,TGTGCCAGCAGCCAAGAAAACCGCGAAGCCGGGGAGCTGTTTTTT,CASSQENREAGELFF
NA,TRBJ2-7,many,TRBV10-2,TGCGCCAGCAGTGCCGCGGACGAGCAGTACTTC,CASSAADEQYF
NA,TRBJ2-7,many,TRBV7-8,TGTGCCAGCAGCTGGAGGGACAACTCCTACGAGCAGTACTTC,CASSWRDNSYEQYF
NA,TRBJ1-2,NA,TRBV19,TGTGCCAGTAGTATTGGGCTGGGGGTCTCCTATGGCTACACCTTC,CASSIGLGVSYGYTF
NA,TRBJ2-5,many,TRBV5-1,TGCGCCAGCAGCTTGGCAGGGATTCAAGAGACCCAGTACTTC,CASSLAGIQETQYF
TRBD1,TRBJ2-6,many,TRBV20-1,TGCAGTGCTGTCCCCGGGACAGGTTCCTCTGGGGCCAACGTCCTGACTTTC,CSAVPGTGSSGANVLTF
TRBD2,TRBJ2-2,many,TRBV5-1,TGCGCCAGCAGCTGGGCTAGCGGGAGCGACACCGGGGAGCTGTTTTTT,CASSWASGSDTGELFF
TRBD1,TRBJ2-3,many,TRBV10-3,TGTGCCATCAGTGAGTCGGGACAGGGGAACACGCAGTATTTT,CAISESGQGNTQYF
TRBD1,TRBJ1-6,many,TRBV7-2,TGTGCCAGCAGCCCTGGCCGGGACAGTTCAAATTCACCCCTCCACTTT,CASSPGRDSSNSPLHF
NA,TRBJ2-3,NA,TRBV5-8,TGTGCCAGCAGCCTCCGACGGGTTGGGCAGTATTTT,CASSLRRVGQYF
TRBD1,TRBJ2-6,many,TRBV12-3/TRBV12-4,TGTGCCAGCAGTTTAGCCCCGGGACAGGGAACTGGGGCCAACGTCCTGACTTTC,CASSLAPGQGTGANVLTF
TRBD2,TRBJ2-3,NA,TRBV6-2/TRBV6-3,TGTGCCAGCGGACTAGCGGGAGCAGATACGCAGTATTTT,CASGLAGADTQYF
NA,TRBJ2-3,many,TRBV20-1,TGCAGTGCTCAACTCTGGGGGGATACGCAGTATTTT,CSAQLWGDTQYF
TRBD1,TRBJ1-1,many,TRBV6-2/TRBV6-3,TGTGCCAGCAGTTACTCGGCTGAGGGGGCGAGGACTGAAGCTTTCTTT,CASSYSAEGARTEAFF
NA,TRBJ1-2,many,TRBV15,TGTGCCACCAGCAACCCGGGGCAGGGATCGTATGGCTACACCTTC,CATSNPGQGSYGYTF
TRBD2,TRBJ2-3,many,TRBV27,TGTGCCAGCAGTACCTCTAGCGGGAGGGCCTTCTGGGCAGATACGCAGTATTTT,CASSTSSGRAFWADTQYF
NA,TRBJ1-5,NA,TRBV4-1,TGCGCCAGCAGCCCGGGAGTCCATAGCAATCAGCCCCAGCATTTT,CASSPGVHSNQPQHF
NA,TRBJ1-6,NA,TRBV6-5,TGTGCCAGCAGTTACATGGGGGTTGAGAGTGCACCCCTCCACTTT,CASSYMGVESAPLHF
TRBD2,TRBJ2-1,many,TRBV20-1,TGCAGTGCTAGAGATCAGGGGCTAGCGGGAGTCAATGAGCAGTTCTTC,CSARDQGLAGVNEQFF
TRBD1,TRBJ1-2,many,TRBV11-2,TGTGCCAGCAGCACAGCCTCAGGGGGCGGCAACTATGGCTACACCTTC,CASSTASGGGNYGYTF
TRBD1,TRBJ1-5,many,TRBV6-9,TGTGCCAGCAGTGGACAGGGCCATGATCAGCCCCAGCATTTT,CASSGQGHDQPQHF
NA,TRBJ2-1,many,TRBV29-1,TGCAGCGTTGCCGGGACTGAAGAGTTCTTC,CSVAGTEEFF
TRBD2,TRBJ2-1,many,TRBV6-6,TGTGCCAGCAGTCGTACTAGCGGTTCCTACAATGAGCAGTTCTTC,CASSRTSGSYNEQFF
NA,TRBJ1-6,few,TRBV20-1,TGCAGTGCTTTGGGGGAAGATTCACCCCTCCACTTT,CSALGEDSPLHF
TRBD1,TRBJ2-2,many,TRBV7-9,TGTGCCAGCAGCTTAGTGGGGACAGACACCGGGGAGCTGTTTTTT,CASSLVGTDTGELFF
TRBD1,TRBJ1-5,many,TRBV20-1,TGCAGTGCTAGGGCGACAGGGGCGAATCAGCCCCAGCATTTT,CSARATGANQPQHF
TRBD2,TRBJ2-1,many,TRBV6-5,TGTGCCAGCAGTCGGACTAGCACAAAATACAATGAGCAGTTCTTC,CASSRTSTKYNEQFF
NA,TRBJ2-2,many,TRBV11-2,TGTGCCAGCAGCTTAGTTGGGACGCGTGACGGCGGGGAGCTGTTTTTT,CASSLVGTRDGGELFF